Listed here are 10 T cell receptor beta chains from one sample, sequenced in a study of T cell repertoires in cytomegalovirus infection. TCRdb used MiXCR to reprocess the reads, holding one entry per CDR3 protein. The sample has 360,000 or so distinct CDR3 sequences; about 35% are singletons. What these receptors recognize is not known. This specimen consisted of cultured PBMCs, obtained from culture after CMV antigen stimulation. These receptors all stem from a human donor in good health (CMV status not recorded). Some clones in this sample may be carry-over from other donors' samples.

The chain combines TRBV6-5 with TRBJ2-1; D unclear. Germline V gene data show CDR1 as MNHEY and CDR2 as SVGAGI. The CDR3 consists of 13 residues. V gave up 2 bases and J gave up 6 bases, with 8 bases separating them. The CDR3 DNA reads as TGTGCCAGCAGTTACCCAAAGACCAATGAGCAGTTCTTC. Its translation is CASSYPKTNEQFF.

V is TRBV19 and J is TRBJ1-4, with 9 bases identical to TRBD1. The length of the CDR3 is 17 residues. Germline CDR1 is LNHDA and CDR2 is SQIVND (reference sequence). The V gene end was trimmed by 7 bases and the J gene end by 0 bases; junction bases not matched to a gene: 9. The CDR3 nucleotides are TGTGCCAGTACCACTGGGACAGGGACTGCAACTAATGAAAAACTGTTTTTT. Protein product: CASTTGTGTATNEKLFF.

In its sample, this clonotype was seen many times. This sequence joins TRBV12-3 or TRBV12-4 and TRBJ2-2, with 7 bases fitting TRBD1. The CDR3 length is 15 residues. V was clipped by 6 bases and J by 3 bases; unmatched bases: 7. The CDR3 spells CASSPDRWDTGELFF. The CDR3 DNA sequence: TGTGCCAGCAGCCCGGACAGGTGGGACACCGGGGAGCTGTTTTTT.

This clonotype came up a few times. This chain links TRBV4-1 with TRBJ1-5; perhaps TRBD1 as D (5 bases). The CDR3 extends over 13 amino acids. The V gene's germline CDR1 is MGHRA and CDR2 YSYEKL. Trimming removed 0 bases at V and 7 bases at J, with 7 bases between. CDR3 in amino acids: CASSQDREQPQHF. The CDR3 DNA reads TGCGCCAGCAGCCAAGACAGGGAACAGCCCCAGCATTTT.

The rearrangement links TRBV19 to TRBJ1-1; 9 bases line up with TRBD1. Per germline, CDR1 LNHDA and CDR2 SQIVND (reference sequence). This CDR3 is built from 12 residues. With V trimmed by 7 bases and J by 4 bases, 1 base remained unmatched. CDR3 sequence reads: CASKTGGTEAFF. The CDR3 DNA reads TGTGCCAGTAAGACAGGGGGCACTGAAGCTTTCTTT. The full variable domain, with the rest looked up from reference TRBV19 and TRBJ1-1, is DGGITQSPKYLFRKEGQNVTLSCEQNLNHDAMYWYRQDPGQGLRLIYYSQIVNDFQKGDIAEGYSVSREKKESFPLTVTSAQKNPTAFYLCASKTGGTEAFFGQGTRLTVV.

In its sample, this clonotype was seen a few times. CDR3 amino acids: CASSFSGLYEQYV. In nucleotides, the CDR3 is TGTGCCAGCAGTTTTTCGGGGTTATACGAGCAGTACGTC. The V and J genes are TRBV12-3 or TRBV12-4 and TRBJ2-7, with TRBD2 as a possible D gene (5 bases). The CDR3 sequence is 13 residues long. The V and J ends lost 3 bases and 4 bases respectively, with 10 bases between them.

The V gene is TRBV20-1, the J gene TRBJ1-4, with unresolved D. The germline V and J ends were trimmed by 3 bases and 3 bases, with 5 bases remaining between them. CDR3 length: 12 amino acids. Germline lookup yields CDR1 DFQATT and CDR2 SNEGSKA (reference sequence). Here the CDR3 reads CSASRPNEKLFF. CDR3 nucleotide sequence: TGCAGTGCTAGCAGGCCTAATGAAAAACTGTTTTTT.

In this sample, this clonotype turned up a few times. This chain joins TRBV4-1 and TRBJ2-3, with 7 bases matching TRBD1. The CDR3 runs 14 residues. From germline, CDR1 is MGHRA and CDR2 YSYEKL. J gave up 5 bases and V 1 base, and 3 bases lay outside the gene matches. The CDR3: CASSQGQGEDTQYF. The CDR3 coding sequence is TGCGCCAGCAGCCAAGGTCAGGGGGAAGATACGCAGTATTTT.

This clonotype turned up a few times. The gene calls are TRBV5-5 and TRBJ2-3; tentative D call: TRBD2 (6 bases). Germline CDR1 and CDR2: SGHKS and YYEKEE (reference sequence). The CDR3 contains 16 residues. Deletions cut 0 bases from V and 2 bases from J, with 13 bases between. The CDR3 coding sequence is TGTGCCAGCAGCTTGGGGATAGCGGACCACACAGATACGCAGTATTTT. Protein product: CASSLGIADHTDTQYF.

The V call is TRBV6-5, the J call TRBJ1-3; D is uncertain. The CDR3 is made up of 13 amino acids. Germline values: CDR1 MNHEY, CDR2 SVGAGI. Deletions cut 5 bases from V and 2 bases from J, with 7 bases between. The CDR3 is CASSEIAGNTIYF. DNA for the CDR3: TGTGCCAGCAGTGAGATTGCTGGAAACACCATATATTTT.